This T cell receptor beta chain was captured by sequencing in a study of CD8 T cells in ankylosing spondylitis. With molecular barcodes, quantitative 5'-RACE was used to make the TCR beta libraries. TCRdb reanalysed the 5' RACE reads using MiXCR and keeps one entry per CDR3 protein. The table shows hundreds of thousands of distinct CDR3 sequences, with 10% to 15% occurring only once. Study-wide results and limits: Clones linked to disease, bearing a CD8+ phenotype, were relatively rare in peripheral blood. Disease-linked clones reportedly concentrated significantly in matched ankylosing spondylitis synovial fluid. Within ankylosing spondylitis blood, a TCR beta motif made up of eight highly homologous variants appeared to be characteristic.

As to this clonotype: As yet, its antigen is unknown.

V was pared by 5 bases and J by 5 bases, with 9 bases of the junction left unmatched. CDR1 and CDR2 (germline): SGHVS, FNYEAQ. This CDR3 comprises 15 residues. Sequencing used blood, either unsorted or a sorted T cell fraction (not recorded which). The TCR originated in a male donor with ankylosing spondylitis. The chain carries TRBV7-6 and TRBJ2-5; 9 positions match TRBD1. CDR3 sequence reads: CASSLPHRGRETQYF. CDR3 DNA sequence: TGTGCCAGCAGCCTCCCCCACAGGGGGCGGGAGACCCAGTACTTC.